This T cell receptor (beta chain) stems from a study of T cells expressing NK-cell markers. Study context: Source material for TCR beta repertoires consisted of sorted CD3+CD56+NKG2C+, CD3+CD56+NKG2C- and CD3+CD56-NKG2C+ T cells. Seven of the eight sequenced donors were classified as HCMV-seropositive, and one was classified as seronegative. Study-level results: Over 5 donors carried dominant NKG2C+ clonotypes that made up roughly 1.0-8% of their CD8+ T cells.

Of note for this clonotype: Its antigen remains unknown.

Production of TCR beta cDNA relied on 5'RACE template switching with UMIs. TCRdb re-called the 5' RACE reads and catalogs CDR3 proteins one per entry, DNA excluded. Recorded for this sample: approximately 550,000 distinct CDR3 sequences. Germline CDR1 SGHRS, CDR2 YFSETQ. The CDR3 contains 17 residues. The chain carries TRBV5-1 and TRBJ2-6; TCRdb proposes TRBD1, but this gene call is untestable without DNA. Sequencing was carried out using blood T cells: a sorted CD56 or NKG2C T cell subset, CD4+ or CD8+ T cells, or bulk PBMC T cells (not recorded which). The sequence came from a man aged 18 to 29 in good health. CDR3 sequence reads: CASSPRQGEAGANVLTF.